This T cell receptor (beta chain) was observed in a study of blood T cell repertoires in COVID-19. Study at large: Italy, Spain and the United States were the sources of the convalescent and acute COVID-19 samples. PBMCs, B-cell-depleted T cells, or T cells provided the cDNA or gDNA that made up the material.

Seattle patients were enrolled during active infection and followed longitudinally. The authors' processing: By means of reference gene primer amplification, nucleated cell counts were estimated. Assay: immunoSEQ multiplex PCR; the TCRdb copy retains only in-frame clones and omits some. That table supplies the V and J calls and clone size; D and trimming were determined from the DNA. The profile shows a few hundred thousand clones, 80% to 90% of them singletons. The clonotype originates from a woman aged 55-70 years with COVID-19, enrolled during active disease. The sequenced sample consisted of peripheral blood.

CDR3 in DNA: TGTGCCAGCAGTTACCCCCCTTCGGGGGGATTCTACAATGAGCAGTTCTTC. It encodes CASSYPPSGGFYNEQFF. V is TRBV6-2 or TRBV6-3 and J is TRBJ2-1; TRBD2 agrees at 7 bases. Germline V gives CDR1 MNHEY, CDR2 SVGEGT. V lost 2 bases to trimming and J lost 3 bases; unmatched junction nucleotides: 10. This CDR3 has 17 residues.